These 10 T cell receptor beta chains came from one sample sequenced in a study of blood T cell repertoires in COVID-19. Clones were read by immunoSEQ multiplex PCR, and TCRdb kept only the in-frame ones, dropping some. The data show approximately 180,000 clones, 70% to 90% seen once. The sample consisted of peripheral blood. The receptors were sampled from a human donor with active or convalescent COVID-19. The donor label of this sample is uncertain.

The genes are TRBV28 and TRBJ1-3; the match to TRBD1 covers 9 bases. CDR1 and CDR2 (germline): MDHEN, SYDVKM. The CDR3 has 17 residues. The ends lost 3 bases at V and 5 bases at J; junction bases unmatched: 11. The CDR3 here is CASSFLIPGQGRNTIYF. The CDR3 region has the DNA TGTGCCAGCAGTTTCCTCATTCCGGGACAGGGAAGAAACACCATATATTTT.

The chain uses TRBV5-1 and TRBJ2-7, with TRBD2 matching over 7 bases. The CDR3 is 13 residues long. The V gene end was trimmed by 0 bases and the J gene end by 4 bases; junction bases not matched to a gene: 1. The germline CDR1 and CDR2 sequences are SGHRS and YFSETQ. The CDR3 region is CASSLDGGYEQYF. The CDR3 DNA sequence: TGCGCCAGCAGCTTGGACGGGGGGTACGAGCAGTACTTC.

The rearrangement joins TRBV5-4 to TRBJ2-1; no clear D gene. The germline V gene encodes CDR1 SGHNT and CDR2 YYREEE (reference sequence). This CDR3 has 11 amino acids. V lost 7 bases and J lost 7, with 9 bases in between. As DNA, the CDR3 is TGTGCCAGCCCTCGAGGAAATGAGCAGTTCTTC. Amino acid sequence: CASPRGNEQFF.

The chain uses TRBV6-5 and TRBJ1-2; tentative D call: TRBD1 (6 bases). Looked up from germline, CDR1 is MNHEY and CDR2 is SVGAGI. The V gene lost 7 bases and the J gene lost 5 bases, with 14 bases spanning the gap. The CDR3 spans 13 residues. CDR3 nucleotide sequence: TGTGCCAGCACCCCAGGGGCATCTTATGGCTACACCTTC. This translates into CASTPGASYGYTF.

This clone has only a few counts. The chain recombines TRBV24-1 with TRBJ1-5; TRBD1 might be the D (6 bases). V was cut by 9 bases and J by 3 bases, with 14 bases left in between. The length of the CDR3 is 14 residues. The germline gives CDR1 KGHDR, CDR2 SFDVKD. Here the CDR3 DNA reads TGTGCCACCTCTACAGGACAGTTCAATCAGCCCCAGCATTTT. Translating gives CATSTGQFNQPQHF.

The chain employs TRBV7-9 and TRBJ1-2, with 7 bases aligning to TRBD1. This CDR3 has 14 residues. The germline V gene encodes CDR1 SEHNR and CDR2 FQNEAQ (reference sequence). V lost 4 bases, J lost 4 bases, and 6 bases stayed unmatched. This chain's CDR3 is CASSYGTAGYGYTF. The DNA of the CDR3 is TGTGCCAGCAGCTACGGGACAGCGGGCTATGGCTACACCTTC.

The CDR3 DNA sequence: TGCGCCAGCAGCCGCGGGGGAACCACAGATACGCAGTATTTT. Translation: CASSRGGTTDTQYF. This chain links TRBV4-1 with TRBJ2-3; 7 nucleotides align to TRBD2. There are 14 residues in the CDR3. Germline CDR1 reads MGHRA; CDR2 reads YSYEKL. The V gene end was trimmed by 4 bases and the J gene end by 2 bases; junction bases not matched to a gene: 3.

The V and J genes are TRBV12-3 or TRBV12-4 and TRBJ2-5; D call uncertain. V was trimmed by 7 bases and J by 5 bases, leaving 8 bases between them. CDR3 size: 11 residues. CDR3 sequence (DNA): TGTGCCAGCACCCTCGGGGAGACCCAGTACTTC. It encodes CASTLGETQYF.

The J gene is TRBJ2-5, the V gene TRBV27; D is possibly TRBD1 (5 bases). Trimming cost V 5 bases and J 1 base, with 17 bases left between them. From germline, CDR1 is MNHEY and CDR2 SMNVEV (reference sequence). This CDR3 has 16 amino acids. DNA for the CDR3: TGTGCCAGCAGTCCCGCCAGGGCGGATAGCCAAGAGACCCAGTACTTC. Translation gives CASSPARADSQETQYF.

The chain has TRBV9 and TRBJ2-1, with 8 bases fitting TRBD2. Germline V gene lookup returns CDR1 SGDLS and CDR2 YYNGEE. Unmatched junction bases numbered 15, after V lost 4 bases and J lost 0 bases. The CDR3 has 19 residues. CDR3 DNA: TGTGCCAGCAGCATCACCCCAAGAGCGGGAGCCTCCTCCTACAATGAGCAGTTCTTC. Translating gives CASSITPRAGASSYNEQFF.